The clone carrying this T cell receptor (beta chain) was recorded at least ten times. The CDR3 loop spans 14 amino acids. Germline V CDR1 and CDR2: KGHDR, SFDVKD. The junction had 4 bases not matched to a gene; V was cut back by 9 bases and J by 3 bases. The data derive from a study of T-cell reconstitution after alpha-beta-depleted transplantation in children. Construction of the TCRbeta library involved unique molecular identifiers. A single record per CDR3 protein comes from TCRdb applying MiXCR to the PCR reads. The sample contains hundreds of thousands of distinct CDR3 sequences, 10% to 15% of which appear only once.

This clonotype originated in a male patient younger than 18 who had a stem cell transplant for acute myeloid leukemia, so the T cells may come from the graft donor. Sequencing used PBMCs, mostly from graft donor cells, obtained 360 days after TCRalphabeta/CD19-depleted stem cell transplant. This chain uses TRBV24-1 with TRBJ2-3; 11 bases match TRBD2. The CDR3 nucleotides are TGTGCCACCTCGGCTAGCGGGAGGACAGATACGCAGTATTTT. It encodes CATSASGRTDTQYF.